This T cell receptor (beta chain) was observed in a study of blood T cell repertoires in COVID-19. Repertoires were generated with immunoSEQ multiplex PCR, while TCRdb's copy carries only in-frame clones and drops some. The sample consists of 65,000 to 70,000 clones, 84% of them appearing once. Germline lookup yields CDR1 LGHDT and CDR2 YNNKEL (reference sequence). V was pared by 4 bases and J by 4 bases, with 11 bases of the junction left unmatched. This CDR3 has 16 amino acids. The sequenced sample was peripheral blood. The sequence derives from a woman aged 60 to 75 with acute or convalescent COVID-19. This chain uses TRBV3-1 (or the pseudogene TRBV3-2) with TRBJ2-3; 7 positions match TRBD2. The CDR3 bases are TGTGCCAGCAGCCTACAAACCGGGACTACCGCAGATACGCAGTATTTT. It yields the protein CASSLQTGTTADTQYF.